Presented here are 21 T cell receptor beta chains from one specimen sequenced in a study of CD8+CD57+ T cells in acquired aplastic anemia. In patients chosen for sequencing, flow cytometry had shown CD8+CD57+ cell expansion. CDR3 and TCR beta VDJ profiling relied on genomic DNA as the template. Each CDR3 protein gets one entry after TCRdb re-called the reads with MiXCR. Seen here are roughly 250,000 distinct CDR3 sequences, 65% to 90% observed once, and the top ten hold 35% to 50%. The material sequenced was sorted CD4+, CD8+, or CD8+CD57+ T cells (not recorded which) from PBMCs. Every receptor here comes from a human donor with aplastic anemia.

With regard to this clonotype: Lacking the conserved final phenylalanine or tryptophan, this CDR3 likely reflects a read error. The limits of the CDR3 on the DNA are not certain, so only TCRdb's listed CDR3 is given. The gene calls are TRBV9 and TRBJ1-1; the table assigns TRBD1, which was not confirmed against the DNA. Germline values: CDR1 SGDLS, CDR2 YYNGEE. With termini counted, the CDR3 has 13 amino acids. CDR3 amino acids: CASSHWDRVYALL.

J is TRBJ2-3 and V is TRBV6-4; TRBD2 aligns across 13 bases. The germline gives CDR1 MRHNA, CDR2 SNTAGT. The CDR3 has 19 residues. With V trimmed by 10 bases and J by 8 bases, 24 bases remained unmatched. As DNA, the CDR3 is TGTGCCATCAGGGAAACTAGCGGGGGGGGCTACGGGGCCGGTGCTACGCAGTATTTT. Its translation is CAIRETSGGGYGAGATQYF.

Concerning this clonotype: At one end, the junction sequence differs from germline, possibly due to a read error. This chain uses TRBV6-2 or TRBV6-3 with TRBJ2-3, with 7 bases lining up with TRBD2. Matching the DNA end better, TRBJ2-7 makes the J call doubtful. This CDR3 is built from 14 residues. CDR1 MNHEY and CDR2 SVGEGT come from the germline V gene. In DNA, the CDR3 is TGTGCCAGCAGCTACTCGGGGGGTCCCTACGAGCAGTACTTC. Its translation: CASSYSGGPYEQYF.

The chain combines TRBV15 with TRBJ2-6, with 11 bases aligning to TRBD1. V shed 1 base and J 0 bases; nucleotides not matched to a gene: 2. This CDR3 region has 18 residues. Per germline, CDR1 LNHNV and CDR2 YYDKDF (reference sequence). The DNA of the CDR3 is TGTGCCACCAGCAGAGCCGGGACAGGGGGCTCTGGGGCCAACGTCCTGACTTTC. It codes for CATSRAGTGGSGANVLTF. Full variable domain (missing parts from reference TRBV15 and TRBJ2-6): DAMVIQNPRYQVTQFGKPVTLSCSQTLNHNVMYWYQQKSSQAPKLLFHYYDKDFNNEADTPDNFQSRRPNTSFCFLDIRSPGLGDTAMYLCATSRAGTGGSGANVLTFGAGSRLTVL.

The sample holds one count of this clonotype. This chain uses TRBV7-2 with TRBJ1-5; D is ambiguous. The CDR3 length is 13 residues. Trimming took off 8 bases at V and 6 bases at J, with 14 bases between the two ends. The germline V gene has CDR1 SGHTA and CDR2 FQGNSA. CDR3 loop: CASGLRVGQPQHF. The CDR3 nucleotides are TGTGCCAGCGGCCTACGGGTCGGTCAGCCCCAGCATTTT.

The table lists this clonotype with a count of one. The chain carries TRBV2 and TRBJ2-3, with TRBD1 matching 9 bases. CDR1 and CDR2 (germline): SNHLY, FYNNEI. After removal of 6 bases from V and 15 bases from J, the junction contained 16 bases not matched to a gene. CDR3 size: 14 residues. The CDR3 nucleotides are TGTGCCAGCAGCCCGAAACCCGGGACAGGGATTCTTTATTTT. Its translation: CASSPKPGTGILYF.

The chain uses TRBV7-3 and TRBJ2-3, with D possibly being TRBD2 (6 bases). Germline lookup yields CDR1 SGHTA and CDR2 FQGTGA. V was pared by 6 bases and J by 15 bases, with 25 bases between. The CDR3 has 14 amino acids. The CDR3 reads CASSFGGQETQYYF. As DNA, the CDR3 is TGTGCCAGCAGTTTCGGAGGGCAAGAGACCCAGTACTATTTT.

The V gene is TRBV19, the J gene TRBJ2-7; D gene uncertain. Germline V lookup: CDR1 LNHDA, CDR2 SQIVND (reference sequence). The CDR3 is 14 amino acids. The ends were cut back, 1 base at V and 10 bases at J, with 17 bases in the middle. CDR3 in amino acids: CASSIANGTYNQYF. In DNA form, the CDR3 reads TGTGCCAGTAGTATAGCTAACGGTACCTACAATCAGTACTTC.

In the case of this clonotype: In this CDR3 the conserved last residue, phenylalanine or tryptophan, is missing, so a read error is likely. No DNA is shown, since the ends of the CDR3 on it are uncertain; the CDR3 is the one TCRdb lists. The rearrangement joins TRBV7-3 to TRBJ2-3. CDR1 and CDR2 (germline): SGHTA, FQGTGA. The CDR3 totals 14 residues, both ends included. The CDR3 loop reads CASSRPANAVEHCI.

Here the CDR3 DNA reads TGTGCCAGCAGCTTGGGCACAGAGCAAGAGACCCAGTACTTC. Its translation: CASSLGTEQETQYF. The chain uses TRBV5-6 and TRBJ2-5; D ambiguous. This CDR3 contains 14 residues. The V end lost 0 bases, the J end lost 2 bases, and 8 bases lay between the germline ends. Germline V lookup: CDR1 SGHDT, CDR2 YYEEEE. Looking up the rest from reference TRBV5-6 and TRBJ2-5 gives the full variable domain: DAGVTQSPTHLIKTRGQQVTLRCSPKSGHDTVSWYQQALGQGPQFIFQYYEEEERQRGNFPDRFSGHQFPNYSSELNVNALLLGDSALYLCASSLGTEQETQYFGPGTRLLVL.

To note about this clonotype: A much larger clone lies a single base off, so this may be a read error. V and J are TRBV9 and TRBJ1-1; weak D call: TRBD1 (5 bases). The CDR3 consists of 15 residues. Germline values: CDR1 SGDLS, CDR2 YYNGEE. This CDR3 is CANSVGVSRNQPPFF. The CDR3 DNA follows: TGTGCCAACAGCGTAGGGGTCTCGAGAAATCAGCCCCCTTTCTTT.

This clonotype was seen just once. The rearrangement links TRBV7-2 to TRBJ2-5, with 7 bases matching TRBD2. With V trimmed by 2 bases and J by 1 base, 16 bases remained unmatched. Germline CDR1 reads SGHTA; CDR2 reads FQGNSA. The CDR3 covers 19 residues. CDR3: CASSLPNSMSAGVQETQYF. The CDR3 DNA is TGTGCCAGCAGCTTACCGAATTCCATGTCGGCGGGGGTCCAAGAGACCCAGTACTTC.

This clonotype was detected only a few times. This chain uses TRBV20-1 with TRBJ1-1, with D hard to call. The germline V gene encodes CDR1 DFQATT and CDR2 SNEGSKA (reference sequence). Trimming took off 3 bases at V and 2 bases at J, with 16 bases between the two ends. There are 15 residues in the CDR3. In DNA, the CDR3 is TGCAGTGCTAGTATTCCGGGGAGGAACAACACTGAAGCTTTCTTT. Protein sequence: CSASIPGRNNTEAFF.

This clonotype was detected many times. This rearrangement joins TRBV4-1 to TRBJ1-5, with D uncertain. The CDR3 covers 16 residues. V was cut by 3 bases and J by 2 bases, with 14 bases left in between. The germline gives CDR1 MGHRA, CDR2 YSYEKL. CDR3 DNA sequence: TGCGCCAGCAGCCACCCCGGGAGTTGGGGCAATCAGCCCCAGCATTTT. This translates into CASSHPGSWGNQPQHF.

This clonotype came up a few times. The chain carries TRBV10-3 and TRBJ1-2, with 9 nucleotides matching TRBD1. Looked up from germline, CDR1 is ENHRY and CDR2 is SYGVKD. The CDR3 has 15 residues. V lost 6 bases, J lost 6 bases, and 11 bases stayed unmatched. The CDR3: CAISVTGGGRDGYTF. The DNA for the CDR3 is TGTGCCATCAGCGTTACAGGGGGCGGCCGAGATGGCTACACCTTC.

This clonotype was seen just once. J is TRBJ1-6 and V is TRBV11-1; tentative D call: TRBD1 (6 bases). The ends were cut back, 2 bases at V and 8 bases at J, with 13 bases in the middle. The CDR3 contains 15 residues. Germline CDR1 and CDR2: SGHAT and FQDESV (reference sequence). CDR3 nucleotides: TGTGCCAGCAGCTTACATGGGACATCTTATTCACCCCTCCACTTT. Translating it yields CASSLHGTSYSPLHF.

Worth noting for this clonotype: The CDR3 does not end in the conserved phenylalanine or tryptophan, so this is likely a read error. Because the CDR3's place on the DNA is in doubt, the DNA is left out and the CDR3 is given as listed by TCRdb. CDR3 residues: CASSVGRSGGYD. V gene TRBV7-9 combines with J gene TRBJ2-3; the table's TRBD2 call for D was not verified on the DNA. The CDR3 has 12 amino acids, counting both end residues. From germline, CDR1 is SEHNR and CDR2 FQNEAQ (reference sequence).

This clonotype turned up a few times. V is TRBV29-1 and J is TRBJ1-1; no clear D. V was shortened by 4 bases and J by 0 bases, with 12 bases between the two germline ends. The CDR3 extends over 14 amino acids. Germline-derived CDR1 and CDR2 are SQVTM and ANQGSEA. CDR3 loop: CSVGRILLNTEAFF. DNA for the CDR3: TGCAGCGTTGGAAGGATTCTCTTGAACACTGAAGCTTTCTTT.

The chain links TRBV7-3 to TRBJ2-1; perhaps TRBD2 as D (6 bases). The CDR3 is 16 residues long. The V and J ends lost 0 bases and 3 bases respectively, with 12 bases between them. CDR1 and CDR2 from the germline V gene are SGHTA and FQGTGA. Here the CDR3 DNA reads TGTGCCAGCAGCTTAACGAGAAGCGGGTGCTACAATGAGCAGTTCTTC. Translated, it gives CASSLTRSGCYNEQFF.

In its sample, this clonotype was seen once. The junction differs from germline at one of its ends, possibly a read error. The CDR3: CASSLSGGYNKPQHF. CDR3 sequence (DNA): TGTGCCAGCAGCTTATCGGGAGGGTACAATAAGCCCCAGCATTTT. The chain uses TRBV7-8 and TRBJ1-5; D uncertain. This CDR3 has 15 amino acids. Germline V gives CDR1 SGHVS, CDR2 FQNEAQ.

V is TRBV7-8 and J is TRBJ2-7, with a possible D match to TRBD2 (6 bases). V lost 0 bases and J lost 1, with 19 bases in between. The germline CDR1 and CDR2 sequences are SGHVS and FQNEAQ. The CDR3 covers 18 residues. The chain's CDR3 is CASSLARGGNTHSYEQYV. The CDR3 DNA follows: TGTGCCAGCAGCTTAGCGCGAGGCGGGAATACCCATTCCTACGAGCAGTACGTC.